This TCR beta chain was captured in a study of somatic mutations in cytotoxic T cells in rheumatoid arthritis (dated by TCRdb to 2015 to 2018). Background for the entire study: Peripheral blood (about 28 ml EDTA) was collected from patients immediately after diagnosis and before any treatment began. In newly diagnosed rheumatoid arthritis without treatment, the study examined if expanded CD8+ T-cell clones harbor somatic mutations, relying on TCRB deep sequencing to characterize clonality. TCRB deep sequencing was performed for some 60 rheumatoid arthritis patients and around 20 healthy controls. The median ages of the patient and control groups were essentially identical. Some V beta antibody-stained T-cell populations were flow-sorted on a FACSAria II or Sony SH800 at nearly 100% purity, and sorted V beta1+ cells also underwent TCRB sequencing. Summary of the overall study and its limitations: It was unknown which antigens the expanded CD8+ clones targeted, and their absence from virus-specific databases did not exclude viral specificity. In 8 out of 65 patients, more than 20% of CD8+ cells belonged to the largest CD8+ clone, while several identical CD8+ TCRB sequences were shared between blood and synovial fluid. Rheumatoid arthritis patients and age-matched healthy controls did not significantly differ in CD8+ T-cell clonality. CD8+ clonality increased with age in patients (Spearman r ≈ 0.49) but not in healthy controls.

Of note for this clone: What this receptor recognizes is not known. Qualities for individual bases were not recorded, and no much larger clone is one base off. Within the sample, other DNA sequences also encode this same CDR3.

CD4+ and CD8+ cells were isolated by positive magnetic bead selection on an AutoMACS, and purity was checked by flow cytometry. Clonal expansions were first screened by flow cytometry with a TCR V beta antibody panel, then characterized by TCRB deep sequencing of sorted CD8+ fractions. Ficoll-Paque PLUS density gradient separation was used to isolate peripheral blood mononuclear cells. DNA from CD4-enriched, CD8-enriched or PBMC samples was extracted using Nucleospin Tissue or Tissue XS kits and then quantified on a Qubit 2.0 fluorometer. Sequencing of TCRB CDR3 was done on genomic DNA with the immunoSEQ assay. On the study's bioinformatics: Patient CD8+ clones larger than 1% were compared against published virus-specific TCRB sequences, and only a few matched. Only productive TCRB rearrangements were included in the analyses. Defining a clone by its unique TCRB CDR3 sequence, the study calculated clonality as a productive clonality index derived from Shannon entropy. Repertoire overlap between two samples was calculated from the template counts of each clone relative to total templates per sample. V-gene usage measured by flow cytometry correlated with TCRB sequencing V-gene usage, with a Spearman r of approximately 0.66. Held by TCRdb, this immuneACCESS table contains in-frame sequences only and omits some clones. Under half of the omission traces to an unresolved V gene where checked; the cause of the rest is unknown. Clonal size and the V and J genes are those of that table, whereas D and trimming came from the DNA. The sample contains more than 15,000 clones, 85% of them found a single time. The ten largest make up under 8% of the sample.

The clonotype comes from a woman aged 40-49 years with rheumatoid arthritis. The source material was CD8+ T cells sorted from blood.

The CDR3 sequence is CASSLAQAYNEQFF. The base sequence is TGTGCCAGCAGCTTAGCGCAGGCCTACAATGAGCAGTTCTTC. The chain employs TRBV7-6 and TRBJ2-1; there is no confident call for the D gene. Sequences SGHVS (CDR1) and FNYEAQ (CDR2) are obtained from the germline V gene. Trimming takes 0 bases from V and 2 bases from J, and the germline ends sit 5 bases apart. The CDR3 numbers 14 residues from cysteine through phenylalanine. Here the CDR3 DNA is all that survives: 42 bases in frame from base 1.